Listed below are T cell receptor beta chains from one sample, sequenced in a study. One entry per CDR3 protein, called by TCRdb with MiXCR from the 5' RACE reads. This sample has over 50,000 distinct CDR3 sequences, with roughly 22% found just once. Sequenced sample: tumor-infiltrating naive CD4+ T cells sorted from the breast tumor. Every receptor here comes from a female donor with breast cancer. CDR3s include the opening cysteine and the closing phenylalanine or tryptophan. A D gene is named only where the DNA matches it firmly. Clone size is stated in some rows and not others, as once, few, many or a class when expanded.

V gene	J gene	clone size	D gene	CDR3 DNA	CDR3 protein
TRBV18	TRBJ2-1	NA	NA	TGTGCCAGCTCACTTTGGTCCGGGGACTACAATGAGCAGTTCTTC	CASSLWSGDYNEQFF
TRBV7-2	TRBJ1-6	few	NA	TGTGCCAGCAGAACACCGAGGAACGTTAATTCACCCCTCCACTTT	CASRTPRNVNSPLHF
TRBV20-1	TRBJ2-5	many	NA	TGCAGTGCTCCTCTAGCGCCCCAAGAGACCCAGTACTTC	CSAPLAPQETQYF
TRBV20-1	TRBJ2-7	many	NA	TGCAGTGCTAGAGATGAGGGATGGGGAGCGGGTTCCTCCTACGAGCAGTACTTC	CSARDEGWGAGSSYEQYF
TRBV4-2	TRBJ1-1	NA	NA	TGTGCCAGCAGCCAAGACGGACGGAGAAACACTGAAGCTTTCTTT	CASSQDGRRNTEAFF
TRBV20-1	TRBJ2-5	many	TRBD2	TGCAGTGCTTTAGGACTAGGGCAAGAGACCCAGTACTTC	CSALGLGQETQYF
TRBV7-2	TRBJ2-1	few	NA	TGTGCCAGCAGCTCCAACAGGGACTATGAGCAGTTCTTC	CASSSNRDYEQFF
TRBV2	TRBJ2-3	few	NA	TGTGCCAGCAGTGACAGGGGCTACACAGATACGCAGTATTTT	CASSDRGYTDTQYF
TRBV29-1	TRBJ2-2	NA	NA	TGCAGCGTTTGGGACACAGCGAACACCGGGGAGCTGTTTTTT	CSVWDTANTGELFF
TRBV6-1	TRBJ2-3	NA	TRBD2	TGTGCCAGCAGTGGCAGACTAGCGGGACTCACAGATACGCAGTATTTT	CASSGRLAGLTDTQYF
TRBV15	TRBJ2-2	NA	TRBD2	TGTGCCACCAGCAGAGTGCGGGGGGTAAACGCCGGGGAGCTGTTTTTT	CATSRVRGVNAGELFF
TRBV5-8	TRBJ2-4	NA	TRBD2	TGTGCCAGCAGCTTAGAGCGGGGGGCCAAAAACATTCAGTACTTC	CASSLERGAKNIQYF
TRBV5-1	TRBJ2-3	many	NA	TGCGCCAGCAAGGGTCGTTCTAGCACAGATACGCAGTATTTT	CASKGRSSTDTQYF
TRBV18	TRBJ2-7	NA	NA	TGTGCCAGCCCACCTTTGGAGGGAGGGGGCTACGAGCAGTACTTC	CASPPLEGGGYEQYF
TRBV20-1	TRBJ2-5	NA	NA	TGCAGTGTTGCGGTAGGGCGGGAAGAGACCCAGTACTTC	CSVAVGREETQYF
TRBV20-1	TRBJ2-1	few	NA	TGCAGTGCTAGAGTTAAGGGTCGAGTTGAGCAGTTCTTC	CSARVKGRVEQFF
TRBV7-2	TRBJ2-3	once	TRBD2	TGTGCCAGCAGCTTAGGTCTAGCGGGAGGCACAGATACGCAGTATTTT	CASSLGLAGGTDTQYF
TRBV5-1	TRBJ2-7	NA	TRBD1	TGCGCCAGCAGCTTGAACAGGGGTAACGAGCAGTACTTC	CASSLNRGNEQYF
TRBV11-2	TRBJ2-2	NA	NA	TGTGCCAGCAGCTTAGATCAGGGAGCCGGGGAGCTGTTTTTT	CASSLDQGAGELFF
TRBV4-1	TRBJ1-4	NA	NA	TGCGCCAGCAGCCAGCTTGACCTGATTACTAATGAAAAACTGTTTTTT	CASSQLDLITNEKLFF
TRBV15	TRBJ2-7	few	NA	TGTGCCACCAGCAGAGATCTTCAGGAGCCGCAGTACTTC	CATSRDLQEPQYF
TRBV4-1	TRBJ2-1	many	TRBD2	TGCGCCAGCAGCCAAATACCCGACGGGGGGGCACTCAATGAGCAGTTCTTC	CASSQIPDGGALNEQFF
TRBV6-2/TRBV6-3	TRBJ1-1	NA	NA	TGTGCCAGCAGACTACAGGGAGGGACTGAAGCTTTCTTT	CASRLQGGTEAFF
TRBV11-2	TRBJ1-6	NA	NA	TGCGCCAGCAGCCAATCCGGGACGGCAAATTCACCCCTCCACTTT	CASSQSGTANSPLHF
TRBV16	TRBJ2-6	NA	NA	TGTGCCAGCAGCCAAGGGGCTGGGGCCAACGTCCTGACTTTC	CASSQGAGANVLTF
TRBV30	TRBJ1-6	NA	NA	TGTGCCTGGAGTCCCGGGGGTAATTCACCCCTCCACTTT	CAWSPGGNSPLHF